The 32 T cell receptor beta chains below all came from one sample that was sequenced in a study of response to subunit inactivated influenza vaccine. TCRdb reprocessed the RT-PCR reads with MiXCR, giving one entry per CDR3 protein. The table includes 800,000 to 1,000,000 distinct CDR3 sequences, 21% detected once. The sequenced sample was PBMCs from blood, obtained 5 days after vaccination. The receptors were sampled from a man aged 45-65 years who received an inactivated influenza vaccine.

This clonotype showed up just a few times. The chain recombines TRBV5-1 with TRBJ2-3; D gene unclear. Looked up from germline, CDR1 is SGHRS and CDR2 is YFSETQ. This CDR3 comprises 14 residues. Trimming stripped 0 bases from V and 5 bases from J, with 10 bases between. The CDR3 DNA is TGCGCCAGCAGCTTGGGGACGGTTTTAGATACGCAGTATTTT. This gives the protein CASSLGTVLDTQYF.

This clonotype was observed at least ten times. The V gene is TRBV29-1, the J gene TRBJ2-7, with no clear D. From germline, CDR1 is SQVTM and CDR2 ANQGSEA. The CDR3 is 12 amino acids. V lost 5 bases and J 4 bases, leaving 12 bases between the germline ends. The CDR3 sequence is CSVQGLGYEQYF. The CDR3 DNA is TGCAGCGTTCAAGGTCTCGGGTACGAGCAGTACTTC.

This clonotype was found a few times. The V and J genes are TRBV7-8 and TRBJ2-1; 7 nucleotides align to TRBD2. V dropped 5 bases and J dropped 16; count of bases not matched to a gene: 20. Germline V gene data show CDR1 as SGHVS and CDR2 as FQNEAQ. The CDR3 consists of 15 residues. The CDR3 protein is CASSPRGWPILLFFF. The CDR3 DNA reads TGTGCCAGCAGCCCGCGGGGGTGGCCGATCCTACTCTTCTTCTTC. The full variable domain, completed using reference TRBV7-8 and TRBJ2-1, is GAGVSQSPRYKVAKRGQDVALRCDPISGHVSLFWYQQALGQGPEFLTYFQNEAQLDKSGLPSDRFFAERPEGSVSTLKIQRTQQEDSAVYLCASSPRGWPILLFFFGPGTRLTVL.

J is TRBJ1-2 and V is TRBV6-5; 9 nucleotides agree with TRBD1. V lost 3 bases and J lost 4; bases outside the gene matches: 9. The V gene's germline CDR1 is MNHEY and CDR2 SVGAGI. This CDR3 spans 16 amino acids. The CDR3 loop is CASSYLQGAPFYGYTF. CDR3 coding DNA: TGTGCCAGCAGTTATCTACAGGGGGCCCCTTTCTATGGCTACACCTTC.

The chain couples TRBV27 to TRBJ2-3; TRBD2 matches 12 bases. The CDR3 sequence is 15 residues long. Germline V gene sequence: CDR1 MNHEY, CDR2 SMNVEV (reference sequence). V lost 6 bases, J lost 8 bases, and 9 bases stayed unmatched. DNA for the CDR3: TGTGCCAGCAGATCTAGCGGGGGGGCCGAGGGTACGCAGTATTTT. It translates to CASRSSGGAEGTQYF.

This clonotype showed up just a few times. CDR3 sequence: CASGWYEKLFF. CDR3 bases: TGTGCCAGTGGCTGGTATGAAAAACTGTTTTTT. The rearrangement links TRBV12-3 or TRBV12-4 to TRBJ1-4, with unresolved D. This CDR3 has 11 residues. V was shortened by 9 bases and J by 6 bases, with 8 bases between the two germline ends.

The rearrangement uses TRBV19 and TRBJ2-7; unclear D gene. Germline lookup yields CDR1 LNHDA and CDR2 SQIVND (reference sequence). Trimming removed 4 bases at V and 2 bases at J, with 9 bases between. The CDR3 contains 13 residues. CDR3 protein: CASSKPPTYEQYF. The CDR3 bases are TGTGCCAGTAGTAAGCCCCCTACCTACGAGCAGTACTTC.

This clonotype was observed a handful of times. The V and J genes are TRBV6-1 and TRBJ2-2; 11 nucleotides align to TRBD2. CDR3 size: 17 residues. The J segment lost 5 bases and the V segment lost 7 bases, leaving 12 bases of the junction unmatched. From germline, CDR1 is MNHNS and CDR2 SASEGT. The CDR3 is CASILGVRLAGTGELFF. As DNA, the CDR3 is TGTGCCAGCATTCTAGGTGTGCGACTAGCGGGAACCGGGGAGCTGTTTTTT.

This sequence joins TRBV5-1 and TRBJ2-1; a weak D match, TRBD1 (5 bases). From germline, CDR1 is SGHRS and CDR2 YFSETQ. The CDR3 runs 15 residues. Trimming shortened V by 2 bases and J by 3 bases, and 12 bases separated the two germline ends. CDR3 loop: CASSLSGYLYNEQFF. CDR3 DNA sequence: TGCGCCAGCAGCTTATCAGGGTATCTCTACAATGAGCAGTTCTTC.

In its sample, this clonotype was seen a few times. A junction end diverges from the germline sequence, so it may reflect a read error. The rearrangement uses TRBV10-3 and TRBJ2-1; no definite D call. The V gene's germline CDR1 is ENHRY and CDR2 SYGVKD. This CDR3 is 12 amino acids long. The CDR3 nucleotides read TGTGCCATCAGTGAGTCGGGTAGCTCCGCAAAGTTC. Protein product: CAISESGSSAKF.

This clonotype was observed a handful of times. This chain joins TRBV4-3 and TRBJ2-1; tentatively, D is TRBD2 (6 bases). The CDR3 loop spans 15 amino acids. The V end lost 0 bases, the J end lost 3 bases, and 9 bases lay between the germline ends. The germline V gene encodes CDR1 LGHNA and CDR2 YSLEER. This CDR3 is CASSQEVAVYNEQFF. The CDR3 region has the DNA TGCGCCAGCAGCCAAGAGGTAGCGGTCTACAATGAGCAGTTCTTC.

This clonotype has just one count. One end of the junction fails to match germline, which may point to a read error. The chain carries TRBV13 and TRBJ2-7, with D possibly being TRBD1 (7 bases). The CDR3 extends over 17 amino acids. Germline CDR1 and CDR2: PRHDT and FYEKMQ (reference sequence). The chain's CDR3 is CTSSLRVDRAGSSEQYF. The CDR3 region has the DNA TGTACCAGCAGCCTAAGGGTCGACAGGGCCGGGAGTTCAGAGCAGTACTTC.

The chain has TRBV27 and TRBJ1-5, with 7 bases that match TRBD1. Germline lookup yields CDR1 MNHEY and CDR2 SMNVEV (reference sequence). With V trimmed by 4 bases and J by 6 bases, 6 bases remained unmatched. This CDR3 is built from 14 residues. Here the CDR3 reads CASSSRQGGQPQHF. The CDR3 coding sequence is TGTGCCAGCAGTTCACGACAGGGAGGTCAGCCCCAGCATTTT.

The CDR3 loop is CASRPGDYHYGYTF. CDR3 sequence (DNA): TGCGCCAGCAGGCCGGGCGACTATCACTATGGCTACACCTTC. The chain links TRBV5-1 to TRBJ1-2, with D uncertain. Trimming stripped 5 bases from V and 3 bases from J, with 14 bases between. The CDR3 consists of 14 residues. CDR1 and CDR2 (germline): SGHRS, YFSETQ.

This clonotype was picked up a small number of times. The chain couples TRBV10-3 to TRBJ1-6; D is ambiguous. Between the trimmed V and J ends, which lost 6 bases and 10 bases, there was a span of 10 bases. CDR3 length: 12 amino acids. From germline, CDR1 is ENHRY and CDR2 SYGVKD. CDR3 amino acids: CAIRNEGSPLHF. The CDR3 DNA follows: TGTGCCATCAGAAATGAAGGGTCACCCCTCCACTTT.

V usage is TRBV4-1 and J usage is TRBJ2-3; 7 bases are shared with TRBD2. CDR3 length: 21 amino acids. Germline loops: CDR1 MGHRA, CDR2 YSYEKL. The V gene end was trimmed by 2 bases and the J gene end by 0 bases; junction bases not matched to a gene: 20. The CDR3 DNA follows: TGCGCCAGCAGCCAACAAGGGGCGCGGGAGATTAGTTCTCCTAGCACAGATACGCAGTATTTT. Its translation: CASSQQGAREISSPSTDTQYF.

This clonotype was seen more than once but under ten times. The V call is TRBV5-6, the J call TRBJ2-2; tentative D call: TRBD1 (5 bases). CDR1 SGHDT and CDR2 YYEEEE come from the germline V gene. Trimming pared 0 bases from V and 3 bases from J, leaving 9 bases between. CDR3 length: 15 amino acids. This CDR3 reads CASSLDKGYTGELFF. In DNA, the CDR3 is TGTGCCAGCAGCTTGGATAAGGGGTACACCGGGGAGCTGTTTTTT.

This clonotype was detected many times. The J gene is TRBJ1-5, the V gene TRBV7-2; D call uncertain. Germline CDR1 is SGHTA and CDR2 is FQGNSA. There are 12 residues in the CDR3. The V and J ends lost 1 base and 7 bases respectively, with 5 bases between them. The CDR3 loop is CASSLGPQPQHF. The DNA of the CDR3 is TGTGCCAGCAGCTTAGGCCCCCAGCCCCAGCATTTT. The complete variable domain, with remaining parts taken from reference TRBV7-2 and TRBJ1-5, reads GAGVSQSPSNKVTEKGKDVELRCDPISGHTALYWYRQSLGQGLEFLIYFQGNSAPDKSGLPSDRFSAERTGGSVSTLTIQRTQQEDSAVYLCASSLGPQPQHFGDGTRLSIL.

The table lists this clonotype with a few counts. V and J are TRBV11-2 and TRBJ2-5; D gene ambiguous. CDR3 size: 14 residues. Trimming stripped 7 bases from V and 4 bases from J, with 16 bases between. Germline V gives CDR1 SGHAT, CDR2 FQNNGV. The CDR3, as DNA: TGTGCCAGCACCTCATTCGATCAAACAGAGACCCAGTACTTC. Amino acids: CASTSFDQTETQYF. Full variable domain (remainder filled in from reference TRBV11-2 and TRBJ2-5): EAGVAQSPRYKIIEKRQSVAFWCNPISGHATLYWYQQILGQGPKLLIQFQNNGVVDDSQLPKDRFSAERLKGVDSTLKIQPAKLEDSAVYLCASTSFDQTETQYFGPGTRLLVL.

This CDR3 reads CASSLDFAGGRFYNEQFF. CDR3 DNA sequence: TGTGCCAGCAGCTTAGATTTTGCAGGGGGACGCTTCTACAATGAGCAGTTCTTC. The chain recombines TRBV11-2 with TRBJ2-1; 7 nucleotides match TRBD1. The germline gives CDR1 SGHAT, CDR2 FQNNGV. V lost 0 bases and J lost 3; bases outside the gene matches: 11. The CDR3 totals 18 residues. Complete variable domain (other parts from reference TRBV11-2 and TRBJ2-1): EAGVAQSPRYKIIEKRQSVAFWCNPISGHATLYWYQQILGQGPKLLIQFQNNGVVDDSQLPKDRFSAERLKGVDSTLKIQPAKLEDSAVYLCASSLDFAGGRFYNEQFFGPGTRLTVL.

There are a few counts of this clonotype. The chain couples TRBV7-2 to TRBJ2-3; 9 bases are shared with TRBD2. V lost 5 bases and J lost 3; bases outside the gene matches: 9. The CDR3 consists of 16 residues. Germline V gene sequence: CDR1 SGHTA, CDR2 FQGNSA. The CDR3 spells CASSRGGGGETDTQYF. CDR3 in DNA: TGTGCCAGCAGCCGCGGGGGGGGAGGAGAAACAGATACGCAGTATTTT. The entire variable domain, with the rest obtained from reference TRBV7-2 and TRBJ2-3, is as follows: GAGVSQSPSNKVTEKGKDVELRCDPISGHTALYWYRQSLGQGLEFLIYFQGNSAPDKSGLPSDRFSAERTGGSVSTLTIQRTQQEDSAVYLCASSRGGGGETDTQYFGPGTRLTVL.

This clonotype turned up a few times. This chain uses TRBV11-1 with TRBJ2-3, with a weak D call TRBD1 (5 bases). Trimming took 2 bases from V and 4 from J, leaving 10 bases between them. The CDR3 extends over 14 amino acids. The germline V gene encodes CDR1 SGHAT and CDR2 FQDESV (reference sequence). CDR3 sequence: CASSLIREADTQYF. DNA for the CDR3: TGTGCCAGCAGCTTAATCAGGGAAGCAGATACGCAGTATTTT.

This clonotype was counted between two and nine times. The CDR3 sequence: CSVDPGQGYGYTF. The CDR3 DNA reads as TGCAGCGTTGACCCGGGACAGGGCTATGGCTACACCTTC. The genes are TRBV29-1 and TRBJ1-2; the match to TRBD1 covers 9 bases. This CDR3 is 13 amino acids long. The junction had 3 bases not matched to a gene; V was cut back by 3 bases and J by 4 bases. CDR1 and CDR2 (germline): SQVTM, ANQGSEA. Based on the CDR3 plus reference TRBV29-1 and TRBJ1-2, the full variable domain is SAVISQKPSRDICQRGTSLTIQCQVDSQVTMMFWYRQQPGQSLTLIATANQGSEATYESGFVIDKFPISRPNLTFSTLTVSNMSPEDSSIYLCSVDPGQGYGYTFGSGTRLTVV.

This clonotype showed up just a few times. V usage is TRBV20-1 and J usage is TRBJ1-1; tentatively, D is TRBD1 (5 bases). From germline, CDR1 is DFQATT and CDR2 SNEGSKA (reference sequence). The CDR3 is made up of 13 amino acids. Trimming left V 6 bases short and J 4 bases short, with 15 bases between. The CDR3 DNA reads TGCAGTGCGGACGAGGGAGGGGTCACTGAAGCTTTCTTT. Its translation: CSADEGGVTEAFF.

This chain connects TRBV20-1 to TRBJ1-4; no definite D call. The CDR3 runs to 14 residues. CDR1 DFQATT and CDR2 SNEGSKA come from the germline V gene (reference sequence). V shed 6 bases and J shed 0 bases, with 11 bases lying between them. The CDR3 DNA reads TGCAGTGCAGGGAAACAAGCAACTAATGAAAAACTGTTTTTT. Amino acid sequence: CSAGKQATNEKLFF.

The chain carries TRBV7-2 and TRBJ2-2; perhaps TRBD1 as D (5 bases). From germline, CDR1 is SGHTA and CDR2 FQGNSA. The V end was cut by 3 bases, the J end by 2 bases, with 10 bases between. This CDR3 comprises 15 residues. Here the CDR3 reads CASSFPTVNTGELFF. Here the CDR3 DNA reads TGTGCCAGCAGCTTTCCGACAGTTAACACCGGGGAGCTGTTTTTT.

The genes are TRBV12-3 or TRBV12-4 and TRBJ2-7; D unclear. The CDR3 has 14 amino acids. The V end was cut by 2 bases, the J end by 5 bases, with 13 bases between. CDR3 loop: CASSLNAGVDEQYF. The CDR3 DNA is TGTGCCAGCAGTTTAAACGCTGGGGTCGACGAGCAGTACTTC.

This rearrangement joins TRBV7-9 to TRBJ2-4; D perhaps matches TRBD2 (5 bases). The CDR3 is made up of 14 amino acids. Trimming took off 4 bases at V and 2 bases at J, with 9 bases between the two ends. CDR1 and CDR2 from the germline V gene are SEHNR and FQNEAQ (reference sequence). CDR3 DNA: TGTGCCAGCAGCTCCGGGGTTTCCAAAAACATTCAGTACTTC. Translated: CASSSGVSKNIQYF.

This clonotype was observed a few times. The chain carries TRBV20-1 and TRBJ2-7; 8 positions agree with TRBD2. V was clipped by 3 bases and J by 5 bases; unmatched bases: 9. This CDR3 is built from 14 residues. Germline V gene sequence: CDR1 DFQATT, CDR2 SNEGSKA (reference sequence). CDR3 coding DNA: TGCAGTGCTAGTAGCGGGACGGCAGGGGACGAGCAGTACTTC. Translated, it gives CSASSGTAGDEQYF.

The CDR3 DNA is TGCAGCGTTGAAGATCTTGGGTCGTATGGAGGAAACACTGAAGCTTTCTTT. Its protein product is CSVEDLGSYGGNTEAFF. The chain combines TRBV29-1 with TRBJ1-1; D is ambiguous. V lost 0 bases to trimming and J lost 2 bases, with 19 bases between them. The length of the CDR3 is 17 residues. Germline CDR1 and CDR2: SQVTM and ANQGSEA.

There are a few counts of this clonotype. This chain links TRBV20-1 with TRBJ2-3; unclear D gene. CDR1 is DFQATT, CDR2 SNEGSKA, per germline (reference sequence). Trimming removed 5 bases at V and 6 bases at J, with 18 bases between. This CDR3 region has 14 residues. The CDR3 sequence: CSALPPTRVDTQYF. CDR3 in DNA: TGCAGTGCTCTCCCCCCCACAAGGGTCGATACGCAGTATTTT.

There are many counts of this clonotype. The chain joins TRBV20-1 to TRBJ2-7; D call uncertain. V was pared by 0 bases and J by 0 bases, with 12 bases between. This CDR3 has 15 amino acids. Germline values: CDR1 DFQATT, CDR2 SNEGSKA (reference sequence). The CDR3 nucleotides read TGCAGTGCTAGAGAGGACGGTAGGAGCTCCTACGAGCAGTACTTC. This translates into CSAREDGRSSYEQYF.